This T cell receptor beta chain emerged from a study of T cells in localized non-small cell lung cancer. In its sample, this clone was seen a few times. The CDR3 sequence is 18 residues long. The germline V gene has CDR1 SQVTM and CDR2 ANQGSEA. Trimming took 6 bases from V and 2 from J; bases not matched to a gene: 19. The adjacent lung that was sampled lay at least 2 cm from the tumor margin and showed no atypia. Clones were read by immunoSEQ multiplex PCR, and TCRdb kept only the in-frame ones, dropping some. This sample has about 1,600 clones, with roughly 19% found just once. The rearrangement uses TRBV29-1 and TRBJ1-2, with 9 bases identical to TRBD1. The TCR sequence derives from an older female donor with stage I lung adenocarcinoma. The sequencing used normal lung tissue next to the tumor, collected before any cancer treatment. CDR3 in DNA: TGCAGCGTCTCCCCCTCAACGGGACAGGGACGGAACAACTATGGCTACACCTTC. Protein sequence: CSVSPSTGQGRNNYGYTF.